These T cell receptor beta chains were read from a single sample in a study of blood T cell repertoires in COVID-19. Produced via immunoSEQ multiplex PCR; TCRdb's table is partial and in-frame only. The table lists about 250,000 clones, about nine tenths of them singletons. Material: peripheral blood. The receptor source for this set is a woman younger than 45 with active or convalescent COVID-19. The conserved cysteine and the conserved F or W are not part of the CDR3 here. The order of the fields is D gene, V gene, clone size, J gene, CDR3 protein. D genes are given only for firm matches. Clone size is not always given. Where it is, it says once, few, many or a class for expanded clones.

TRBD1	TRBV6-1	NA	TRBJ2-5	ASSEIPGQGAETQY
NA	TRBV4-1	NA	TRBJ2-7	ASSLTPSGSGEQY
NA	TRBV6-6	NA	TRBJ1-1	ASSYVGGTEAF
TRBD2	TRBV12-3/TRBV12-4	NA	TRBJ2-1	ASRGLAGSQQF
NA	TRBV24-1	NA	TRBJ2-1	ATSDPGLSSYNEQF
TRBD1	TRBV19	NA	TRBJ2-1	ASARQGKLDEQF
TRBD2	TRBV13	NA	TRBJ2-3	ASSHGLAGVSSTDTQY
TRBD2	TRBV3-1/TRBV3-2	NA	TRBJ2-5	ASSPTSGEETQY
TRBD1	TRBV28	once	TRBJ1-2	ASITGGAQGDGYGYT
TRBD1	TRBV5-5	once	TRBJ1-1	ASSFSDRGVRNTEAF
TRBD2	TRBV7-9	NA	TRBJ2-1	ASSSGTSGRNEQF
TRBD1	TRBV6-6	NA	TRBJ1-4	ASSYSRQGASEKLF
TRBD1	TRBV27	NA	TRBJ2-7	ASSALRTGTYEQY
NA	TRBV10-3	NA	TRBJ2-7	AISESVVGTGLYEQY
TRBD2	TRBV4-3	once	TRBJ2-1	ASSQGLATSQILYNEQF
NA	TRBV3-1/TRBV3-2	NA	TRBJ2-5	ASSQALGGGETQY
NA	TRBV5-4	few	TRBJ1-2	ASSLGLRTGYT
NA	TRBV7-2	NA	TRBJ1-5	ASSLAGRSSNQPQH
NA	TRBV12-3/TRBV12-4	NA	TRBJ1-5	ASSSTVQPQH
NA	TRBV9	NA	TRBJ2-7	ASSVEGKTYEQY
TRBD2	TRBV4-2	NA	TRBJ2-1	ASSQEPGLAGAAYNEQF
TRBD1	TRBV12-3/TRBV12-4	NA	TRBJ2-5	ASSTAQGVTQY
TRBD2	TRBV5-1	NA	TRBJ2-3	ASSLVMRGGPVHTQY
TRBD1	TRBV29-1	NA	TRBJ2-5	SVVGQGIGETQY
NA	TRBV19	NA	TRBJ1-5	ASSKKQGWGLNQPQH
NA	TRBV19	NA	TRBJ1-4	ASSMWVGTPSTNEKLF
TRBD2	TRBV13	NA	TRBJ2-7	ASSLGLLAGAHRDEQY
TRBD1	TRBV6-1	NA	TRBJ1-5	ASSEALAGGYSNQPQH
TRBD1	TRBV19	NA	TRBJ1-4	ASSRPRGQGPELF
TRBD2	TRBV19	NA	TRBJ2-1	ASRLTSGRTNEQF
NA	TRBV5-1	NA	TRBJ2-2	ASSLGPTGELF
TRBD1	TRBV2	NA	TRBJ2-7	ASSEGGQGSYEQY
TRBD1	TRBV29-1	few	TRBJ1-3	SVEDGRQGDTIY
NA	TRBV28	NA	TRBJ1-3	ASCDRLNTIY
TRBD1	TRBV19	NA	TRBJ1-5	ASSIGRGDQPQH
NA	TRBV2	NA	TRBJ1-4	ASSAQGTTNEKLF
NA	TRBV12-3/TRBV12-4	NA	TRBJ1-5	ASREDRRWPQH
TRBD2	TRBV7-3	NA	TRBJ2-5	ASSLLAGPGIQY
NA	TRBV20-1	NA	TRBJ1-1	SASRDFNTEAF
NA	TRBV5-4	NA	TRBJ2-2	ASTEQGLGGELF
NA	TRBV2	NA	TRBJ1-1	ASREGLVNTEAF
NA	TRBV28	NA	TRBJ1-3	ASQGEGRNTIY
TRBD2	TRBV10-2	NA	TRBJ2-1	ASSEGLAGGLHYNEQF
TRBD1	TRBV28	NA	TRBJ1-1	ASSSADRYFKAF
NA	TRBV18	NA	TRBJ2-7	ASSPPHAVQGSYEQY
TRBD1	TRBV5-4	NA	TRBJ1-2	ASSPSPGTGGDYGYT
TRBD1	TRBV7-9	NA	TRBJ1-2	ASTLPGGTGLGYT
NA	TRBV21-1	NA	TRBJ2-7	ASSNRRSRGRTYEQY
TRBD1	TRBV4-3	NA	TRBJ1-4	ASSQTGGTNEKLF
NA	TRBV7-2	NA	TRBJ1-5	ASSLDYNQPQH
TRBD2	TRBV19	NA	TRBJ2-2	ATQLAGATGELF